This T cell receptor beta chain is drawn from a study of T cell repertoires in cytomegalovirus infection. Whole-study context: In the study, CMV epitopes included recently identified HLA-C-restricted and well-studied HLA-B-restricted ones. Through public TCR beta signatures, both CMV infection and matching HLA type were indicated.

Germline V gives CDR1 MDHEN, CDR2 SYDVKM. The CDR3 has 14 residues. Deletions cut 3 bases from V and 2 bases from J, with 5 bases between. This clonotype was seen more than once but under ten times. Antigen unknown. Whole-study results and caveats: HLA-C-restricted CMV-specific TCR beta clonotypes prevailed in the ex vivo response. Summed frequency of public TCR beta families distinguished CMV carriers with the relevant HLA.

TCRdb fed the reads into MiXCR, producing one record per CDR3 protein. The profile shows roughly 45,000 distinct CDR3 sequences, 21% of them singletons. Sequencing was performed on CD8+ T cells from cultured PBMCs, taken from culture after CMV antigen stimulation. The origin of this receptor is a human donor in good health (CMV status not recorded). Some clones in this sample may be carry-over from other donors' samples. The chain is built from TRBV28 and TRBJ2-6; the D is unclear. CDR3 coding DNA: TGTGCCAGCAGTTTCAGGACTGGGGCCAACGTCCTGACTTTC. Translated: CASSFRTGANVLTF.